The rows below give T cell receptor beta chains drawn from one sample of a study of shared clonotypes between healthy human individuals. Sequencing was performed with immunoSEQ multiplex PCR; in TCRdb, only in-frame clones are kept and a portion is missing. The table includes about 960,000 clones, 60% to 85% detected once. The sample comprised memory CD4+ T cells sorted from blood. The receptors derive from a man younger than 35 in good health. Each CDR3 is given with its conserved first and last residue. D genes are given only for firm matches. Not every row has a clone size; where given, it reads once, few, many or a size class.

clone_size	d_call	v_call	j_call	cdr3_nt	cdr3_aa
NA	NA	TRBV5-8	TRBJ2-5	TGTGCCAGCAGCCCGGGGGTAAAGACCCAGTACTTC	CASSPGVKTQYF
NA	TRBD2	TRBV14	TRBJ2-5	TGTGCCAGCAGCCAAGGACTAGCGGGCAGACAAGAGACCCAGTACTTC	CASSQGLAGRQETQYF
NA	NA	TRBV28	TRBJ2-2	TGTGCCAGCAGTTTGACAAACACCGGGGAGCTGTTTTTT	CASSLTNTGELFF
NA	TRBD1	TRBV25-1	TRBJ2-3	TGTGCCAGCCGGACCGGGACAGGGAAAGCAGATACGCAGTATTTT	CASRTGTGKADTQYF
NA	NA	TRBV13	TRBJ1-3	TGTGCCAGCAGCTTAGGGGTCCGCAGGGAATTACGCACCATATATTTT	CASSLGVRRELRTIYF
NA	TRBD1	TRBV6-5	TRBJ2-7	TGTGCCAGCAGTTCGGGACAGGCGATCTACGAGCAGTACTTC	CASSSGQAIYEQYF
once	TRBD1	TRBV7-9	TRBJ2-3	TGTGCCAGCAGCTTTGGGACAGGCACAGATACGCAGTATTTT	CASSFGTGTDTQYF
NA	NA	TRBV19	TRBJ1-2	TGTGCCAGTACCCCGAGCGGGAACTATGGCTACACCTTC	CASTPSGNYGYTF
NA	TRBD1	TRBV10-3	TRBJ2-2	TGTGCCATCAGCGGACAGGGGGAAGGCGGGGAGCTGTTTTTT	CAISGQGEGGELFF
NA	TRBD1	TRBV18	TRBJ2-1	TGTGCCAGCTCCTCAGACAGGGGAAATTTCAATGAGCAGTTCTTC	CASSSDRGNFNEQFF
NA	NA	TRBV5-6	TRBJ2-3	TGTGCCAGCAGGGAAGGGGGAGGGGAGGATACGCAGTATTTT	CASREGGGEDTQYF
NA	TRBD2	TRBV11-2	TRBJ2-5	TGTGCCAGCAGCCCTTGGCGGGGGGAGGATCAAGAGACCCAGTACTTC	CASSPWRGEDQETQYF
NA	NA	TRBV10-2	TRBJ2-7	TGCGCCAGCAGTGTTGACAACTACGAGCAGTACTTC	CASSVDNYEQYF
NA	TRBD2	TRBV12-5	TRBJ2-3	TGTGCTAGTGGTCAGGGACTAGCTCCAAAAGGGGATACGCAGTATTTT	CASGQGLAPKGDTQYF
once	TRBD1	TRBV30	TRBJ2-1	TGTGCCTGGACCCAGGGGGTCAATGAGCAGTTCTTC	CAWTQGVNEQFF
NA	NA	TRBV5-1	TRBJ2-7	TGCGCCAGCAGCTTGATGGTAACCGCCTACGAGCAGTACTTT	CASSLMVTAYEQYF
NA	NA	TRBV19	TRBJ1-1	TGTGCCAGTAGTATGGACGGAGGGCGACCTGAAGCTTTCTTT	CASSMDGGRPEAFF
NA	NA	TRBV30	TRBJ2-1	TGTGCCTGGAGTTTCGGTTACGGGACTCGCTCCTACAATGAGCAGTTCTTC	CAWSFGYGTRSYNEQFF
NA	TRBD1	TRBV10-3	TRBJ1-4	TGTGCCATCAGTGAGAGCCTTACCGGACAGGCGAATGAAAAACTGTTTTTT	CAISESLTGQANEKLFF
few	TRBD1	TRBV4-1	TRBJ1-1	TGCGCCAGCAGCCAAGCCGACAGGGACACTGAAGCTTTCTTT	CASSQADRDTEAFF
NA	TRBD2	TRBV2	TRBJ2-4	TGTGCCAGCAGTGTGACTAGCGGGGCGCTAGCCAAAAACATTCAGTACTTC	CASSVTSGALAKNIQYF
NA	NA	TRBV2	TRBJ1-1	TGTGCCAGCAGCTCACAGGGCCTGGGGACTGAAGCTTTCTTT	CASSSQGLGTEAFF
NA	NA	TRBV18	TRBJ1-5	TGTGCCAGCTCACCGGAGCAAACCCTTAGCAATCAGCCCCAGCATTTT	CASSPEQTLSNQPQHF
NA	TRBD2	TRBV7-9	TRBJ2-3	TGTGCCAGCAGCCGTAGCGGGAGGGATATAGATACGCAGTATTTT	CASSRSGRDIDTQYF
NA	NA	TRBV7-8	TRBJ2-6	TGTGCCACCGCACTCTTCGGGGATTCCTCTGGGGCCAACGTCCTGACTTTC	CATALFGDSSGANVLTF
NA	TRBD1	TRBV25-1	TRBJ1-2	TGTGCCAGCAGTGAGGAGGGGACAGGGCGCTATGGCTACACCTTC	CASSEEGTGRYGYTF
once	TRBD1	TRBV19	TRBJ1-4	TGTGCCAGTAGTAAGGGACAGGGGACCCTTCATGAAAAACTGTTTTTT	CASSKGQGTLHEKLFF
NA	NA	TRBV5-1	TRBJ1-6	TGCGCCAGCAGCTCAGGGAGCGGTAATTCACCCCTCCACTTT	CASSSGSGNSPLHF
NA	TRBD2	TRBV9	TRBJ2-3	TGTGCCAGCAGCGTAGCGACTAGCGGGGGGCAAGATACGCAGTATTTT	CASSVATSGGQDTQYF